Below, one T cell receptor (beta chain) is given with its context. This clonotype was counted a few times. Its antigen is not yet known. Base qualities are not at hand, and no much larger clone is one base apart. This record comes from a study of response to subunit inactivated influenza vaccine (dated by TCRdb to 2017 to 2018). General notes on the study: Deep quantitative profiling of the T cell receptor repertoire was used in the study to follow responses to a trivalent subunit inactivated influenza vaccine. Points the paper makes about the study in general: The authors proposed that each seasonal influenza vaccination may bring in only a limited number of new T cells.

Library method: RT-PCR. Sequencing took place on an Illumina HiSeq 2500. TCRdb reworked the public reads: Q25 trimming with fastp, MiXCR clone assembly, productive beta chains retained. Rows are unified per CDR3 protein, each entry keeping the most common DNA and genes. In all, the sample holds about 190,000 distinct CDR3 sequences, and 14% of those were seen once. Jointly, the top ten make up roughly 26% of the sample. CDR1 is given as SGHAT and CDR2 as FQNNGV, both from the germline V gene. The V end gives up 3 bases and the J end 8 bases, leaving 17 bases in the junction not matched to a gene. Reading from cysteine to phenylalanine, the CDR3 counts 18 amino acids. Solely the CDR3 DNA is kept, with 54 bases framed from the first base.

The sequence joins TRBV11-2 to TRBJ2-1; 9 middle bases align to TRBD2. The sequences come from CD8+ T cells sorted from PBMCs, collected 5 to 6 days after vaccination. The TCR originated in a man aged 50-60 years who received an inactivated influenza vaccine. Donor details come from another sample of the same person, matched by shared clones. The CDR3 corresponds to CASSFPGVAGGPIDEQFF. The DNA reads TGTGCCAGCAGCTTCCCAGGGGTGGCGGGAGGGCCGATCGATGAGCAGTTCTTC.